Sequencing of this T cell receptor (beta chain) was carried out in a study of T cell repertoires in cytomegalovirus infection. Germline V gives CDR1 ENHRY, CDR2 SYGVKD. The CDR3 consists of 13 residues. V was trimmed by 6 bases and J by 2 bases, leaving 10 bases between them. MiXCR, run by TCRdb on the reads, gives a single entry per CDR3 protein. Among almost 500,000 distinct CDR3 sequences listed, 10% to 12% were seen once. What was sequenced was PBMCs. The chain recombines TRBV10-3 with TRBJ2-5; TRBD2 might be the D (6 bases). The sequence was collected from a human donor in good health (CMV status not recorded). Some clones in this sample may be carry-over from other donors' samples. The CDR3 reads CAISVAAQETQYF. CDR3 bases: TGTGCCATCAGCGTAGCGGCTCAAGAGACCCAGTACTTC.